The source of this TCR beta chain is a study of T cell responses to AZD1222 COVID-19 vaccine. Overall study findings and caveats: Within unmutated variant regions lay the reported targets of nearly half of spike-specific TCRs. At 160-218 and 743-854, vaccine-associated CD4 TCRs were dominant, and they spanned spike.

The protocol was immunoSEQ multiplex PCR, while the TCRdb copy is restricted to in-frame clones and leaves out a portion. The table includes fewer than 200,000 clones, 85% to 90% detected once. As regards this clone: As yet, its antigen is unknown.

CDR1 and CDR2 (germline): LNHDA, SQIVND (reference sequence). V lost 1 base and J lost 4, with 13 bases in between. The CDR3 runs to 15 residues. Here the sequenced sample was peripheral blood, taken 28 days after the second AZD1222 dose. The TCR originated in an adult who received the AZD1222 COVID-19 vaccine. The chain couples TRBV19 to TRBJ1-1; no firm D call. The CDR3 DNA follows: TGTGCCAGTAGTATAGCCCCAGGTTCAAGCACTGAAGCTTTCTTT. Amino acids: CASSIAPGSSTEAFF.